The T cell receptor (beta chain) under discussion was sequenced for a study of blood T cell repertoires in COVID-19. Clones were read by immunoSEQ multiplex PCR, and TCRdb kept only the in-frame ones, dropping some. Here the sample spans approximately 50,000 clones, about 83% being singletons. The junction had 10 bases not matched to a gene; V was cut back by 8 bases and J by 0 bases. The germline gives CDR1 MDHEN, CDR2 SYDVKM. This CDR3 region has 18 residues. In its sample, this clone was seen a few times. The source of this sequence is a human donor in a cohort sampled during active COVID-19. The rearrangement uses TRBV28 and TRBJ2-3; TRBD2 matches 14 bases. What was sequenced was peripheral blood. The DNA of the CDR3 is TGTGCCAGCTTCCCGACTAGCGGGGGGGCCCGTAGCACAGATACGCAGTATTTT. This gives the protein CASFPTSGGARSTDTQYF. Together with reference TRBV28 and TRBJ2-3, the CDR3 gives the full variable domain: DVKVTQSSRYLVKRTGEKVFLECVQDMDHENMFWYRQDPGLGLRLIYFSYDVKMKEKGDIPEGYSVSREKKERFSLILESASTNQTSMYLCASFPTSGGARSTDTQYFGPGTRLTVL.